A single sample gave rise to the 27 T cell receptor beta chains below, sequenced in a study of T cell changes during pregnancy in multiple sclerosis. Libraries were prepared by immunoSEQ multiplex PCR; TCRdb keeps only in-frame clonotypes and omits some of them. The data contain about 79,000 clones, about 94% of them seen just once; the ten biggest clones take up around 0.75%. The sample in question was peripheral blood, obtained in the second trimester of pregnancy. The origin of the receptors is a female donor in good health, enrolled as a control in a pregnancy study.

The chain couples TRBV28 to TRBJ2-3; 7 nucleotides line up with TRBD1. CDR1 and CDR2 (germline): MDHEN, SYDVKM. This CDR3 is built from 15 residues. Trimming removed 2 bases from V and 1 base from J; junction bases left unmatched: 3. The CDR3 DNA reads TGTGCCAGCAGTTTACTTGGACAGGGCACAGATACGCAGTATTTT. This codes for CASSLLGQGTDTQYF.

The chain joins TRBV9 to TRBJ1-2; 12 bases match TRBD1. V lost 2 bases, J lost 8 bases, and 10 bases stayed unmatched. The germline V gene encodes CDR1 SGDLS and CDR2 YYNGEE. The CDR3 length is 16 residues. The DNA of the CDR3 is TGTGCCAGCAGCGTGGACCCGGGACAGGGGGCGTCGGGCTACACCTTC. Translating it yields CASSVDPGQGASGYTF.

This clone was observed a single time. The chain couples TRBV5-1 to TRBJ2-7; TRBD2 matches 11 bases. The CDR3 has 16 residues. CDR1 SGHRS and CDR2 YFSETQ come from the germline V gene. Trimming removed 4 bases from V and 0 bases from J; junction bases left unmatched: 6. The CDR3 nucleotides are TGCGCCAGCAGCCTAGGGGGGACTAGCGGCTCCTACGAGCAGTACTTC. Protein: CASSLGGTSGSYEQYF.

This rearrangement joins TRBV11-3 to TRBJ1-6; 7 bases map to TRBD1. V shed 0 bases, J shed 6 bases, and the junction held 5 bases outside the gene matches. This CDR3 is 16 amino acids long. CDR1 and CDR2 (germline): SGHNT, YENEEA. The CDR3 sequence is CASSLDTRQGNSPLHF. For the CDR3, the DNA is TGTGCCAGCAGCTTAGATACCCGACAGGGTAATTCACCCCTCCACTTT.

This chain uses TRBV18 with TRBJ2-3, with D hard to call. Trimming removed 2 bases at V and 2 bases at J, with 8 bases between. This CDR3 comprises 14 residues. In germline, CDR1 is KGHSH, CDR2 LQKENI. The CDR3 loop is CASSPSQYTDTQYF. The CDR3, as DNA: TGTGCCAGCTCACCATCACAGTACACAGATACGCAGTATTTT.

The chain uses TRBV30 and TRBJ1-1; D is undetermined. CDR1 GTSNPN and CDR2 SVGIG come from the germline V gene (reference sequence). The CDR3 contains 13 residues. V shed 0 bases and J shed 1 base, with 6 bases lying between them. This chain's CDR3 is CAWSVRRNTEAFF. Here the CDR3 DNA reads TGTGCCTGGAGTGTACGCAGGAACACTGAAGCTTTCTTT.

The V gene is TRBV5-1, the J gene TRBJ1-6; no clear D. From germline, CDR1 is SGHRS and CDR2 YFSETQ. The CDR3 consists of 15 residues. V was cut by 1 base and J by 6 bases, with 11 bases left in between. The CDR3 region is CASSLRGQSNSPLHF. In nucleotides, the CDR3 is TGCGCCAGCAGCTTGAGAGGGCAAAGTAATTCACCCCTCCACTTT.

CDR3 protein: CASSQYRRTGDEKLFF. As DNA, the CDR3 is TGCGCCAGCAGCCAATATCGTAGGACAGGGGACGAAAAACTGTTTTTT. The V call is TRBV4-1, the J call TRBJ1-4, with 9 bases lining up with TRBD1. The CDR3 contains 16 residues. With V trimmed by 2 bases and J by 8 bases, 9 bases remained unmatched. Germline V gene sequence: CDR1 MGHRA, CDR2 YSYEKL.

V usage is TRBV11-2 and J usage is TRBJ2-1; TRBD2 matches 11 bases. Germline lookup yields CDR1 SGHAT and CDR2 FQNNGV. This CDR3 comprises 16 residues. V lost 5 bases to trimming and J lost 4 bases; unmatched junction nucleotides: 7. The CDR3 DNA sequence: TGTGCCAGCAGCCAAACCGGGACTAGCGGTTACAATGAGCAGTTCTTC. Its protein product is CASSQTGTSGYNEQFF.

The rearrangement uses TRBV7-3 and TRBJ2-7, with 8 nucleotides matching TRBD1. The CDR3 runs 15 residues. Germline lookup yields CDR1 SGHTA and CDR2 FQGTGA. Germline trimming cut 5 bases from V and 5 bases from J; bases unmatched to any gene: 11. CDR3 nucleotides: TGTGCCAGCAGCCCAACAGGGGGGAGGATCCACGAGCAGTACTTC. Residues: CASSPTGGRIHEQYF. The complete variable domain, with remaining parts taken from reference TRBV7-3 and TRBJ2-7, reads GAGVSQTPSNKVTEKGKYVELRCDPISGHTALYWYRQSLGQGPEFLIYFQGTGAADDSGLPNDRFFAVRPEGSVSTLKIQRTERGDSAVYLCASSPTGGRIHEQYFGPGTRLTVT.

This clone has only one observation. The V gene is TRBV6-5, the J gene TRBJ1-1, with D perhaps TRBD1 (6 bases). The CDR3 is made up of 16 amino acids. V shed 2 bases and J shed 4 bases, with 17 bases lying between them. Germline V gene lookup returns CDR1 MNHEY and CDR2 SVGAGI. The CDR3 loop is CASSYTMQGLTTEAFF. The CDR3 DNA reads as TGTGCCAGCAGTTACACGATGCAGGGGCTTACCACTGAAGCTTTCTTT.

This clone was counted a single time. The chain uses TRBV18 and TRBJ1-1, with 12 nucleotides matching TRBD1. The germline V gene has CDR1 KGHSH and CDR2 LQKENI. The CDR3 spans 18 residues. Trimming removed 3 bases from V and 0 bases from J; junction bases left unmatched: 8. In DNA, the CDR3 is TGTGCCAGCTCACCGTCCGGGACAGGGGGCGCGATGAACACTGAAGCTTTCTTT. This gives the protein CASSPSGTGGAMNTEAFF.

The CDR3 loop is CASSYTGTNEKLFF. The CDR3 coding sequence is TGTGCCAGCAGTTACACAGGAACTAATGAAAAACTGTTTTTT. The chain has TRBV6-5 and TRBJ1-4, with D tentatively TRBD1 (5 bases). The germline CDR1 and CDR2 sequences are MNHEY and SVGAGI. Trimming took off 2 bases at V and 1 base at J, with 5 bases between the two ends. CDR3 length: 14 residues.

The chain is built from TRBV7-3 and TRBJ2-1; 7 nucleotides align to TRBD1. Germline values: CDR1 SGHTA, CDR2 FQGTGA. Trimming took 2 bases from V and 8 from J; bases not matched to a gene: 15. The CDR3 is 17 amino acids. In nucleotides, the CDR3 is TGTGCCAGCAGCTTACAGATTGGGGGACAGTCTGAAGATGAGCAGTTCTTC. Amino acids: CASSLQIGGQSEDEQFF.

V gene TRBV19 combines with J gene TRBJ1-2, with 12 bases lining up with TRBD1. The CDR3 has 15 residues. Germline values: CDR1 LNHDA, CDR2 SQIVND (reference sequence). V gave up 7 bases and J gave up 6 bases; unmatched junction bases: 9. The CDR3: CASNTGTGGLDGYTF. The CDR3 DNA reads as TGTGCCAGTAATACCGGGACAGGGGGCCTAGATGGCTACACCTTC.

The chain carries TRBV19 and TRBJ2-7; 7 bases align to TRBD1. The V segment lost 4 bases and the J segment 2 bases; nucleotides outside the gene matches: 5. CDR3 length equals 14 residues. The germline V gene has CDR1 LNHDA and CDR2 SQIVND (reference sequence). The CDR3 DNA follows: TGTGCCAGTAGTAACGACAGGGTCGCCTACGAGCAGTACTTC. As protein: CASSNDRVAYEQYF.

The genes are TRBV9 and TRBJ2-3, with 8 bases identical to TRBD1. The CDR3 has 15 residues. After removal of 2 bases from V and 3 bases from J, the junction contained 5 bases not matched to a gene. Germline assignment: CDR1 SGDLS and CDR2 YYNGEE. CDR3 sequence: CASSVPGGMTDTQYF. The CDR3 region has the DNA TGTGCCAGCAGCGTCCCAGGGGGCATGACAGATACGCAGTATTTT.

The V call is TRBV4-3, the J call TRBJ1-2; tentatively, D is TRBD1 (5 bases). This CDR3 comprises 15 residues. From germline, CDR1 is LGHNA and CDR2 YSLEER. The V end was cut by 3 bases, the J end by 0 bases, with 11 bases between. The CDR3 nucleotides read TGCGCCAGCAGCCAGTCCAGGGCTACTAACTATGGCTACACCTTC. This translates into CASSQSRATNYGYTF.

Here the CDR3 DNA reads TGTGCCTGGAGTGTAGGGAGATTGAGGGGGAGCACAGATACGCAGTATTTT. Translation gives CAWSVGRLRGSTDTQYF. The chain joins TRBV30 to TRBJ2-3; tentative D call: TRBD1 (6 bases). CDR1 and CDR2 (germline): GTSNPN, SVGIG (reference sequence). The CDR3 consists of 17 residues. Deletions cut 0 bases from V and 0 bases from J, with 16 bases between.

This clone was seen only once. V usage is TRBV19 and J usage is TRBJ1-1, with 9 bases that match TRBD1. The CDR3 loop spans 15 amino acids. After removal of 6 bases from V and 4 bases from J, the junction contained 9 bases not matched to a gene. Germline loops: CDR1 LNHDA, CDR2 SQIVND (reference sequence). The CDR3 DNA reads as TGTGCCAGTAGAAGGAGGACAGGGGAGGGCACTGAAGCTTTCTTT. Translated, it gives CASRRRTGEGTEAFF. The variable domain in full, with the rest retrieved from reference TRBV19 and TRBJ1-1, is DGGITQSPKYLFRKEGQNVTLSCEQNLNHDAMYWYRQDPGQGLRLIYYSQIVNDFQKGDIAEGYSVSREKKESFPLTVTSAQKNPTAFYLCASRRRTGEGTEAFFGQGTRLTVV.

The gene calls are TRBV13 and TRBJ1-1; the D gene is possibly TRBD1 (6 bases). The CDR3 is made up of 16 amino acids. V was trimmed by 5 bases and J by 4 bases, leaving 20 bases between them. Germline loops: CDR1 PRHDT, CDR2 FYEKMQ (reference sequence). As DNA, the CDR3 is TGTGCCAGCAGCCAACGCTATGGGGGCACCGGCACTGAAGCTTTCTTT. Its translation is CASSQRYGGTGTEAFF.

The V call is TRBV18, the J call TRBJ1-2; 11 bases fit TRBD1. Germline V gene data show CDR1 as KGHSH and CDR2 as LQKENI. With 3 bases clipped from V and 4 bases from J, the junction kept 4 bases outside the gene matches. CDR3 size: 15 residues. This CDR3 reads CASSPPGTGGYGYTF. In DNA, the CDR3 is TGTGCCAGCTCACCCCCCGGGACAGGGGGCTATGGCTACACCTTC.

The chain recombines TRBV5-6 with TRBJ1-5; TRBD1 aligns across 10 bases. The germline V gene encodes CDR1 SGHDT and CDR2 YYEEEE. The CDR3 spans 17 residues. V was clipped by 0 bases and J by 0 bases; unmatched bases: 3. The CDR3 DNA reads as TGTGCCAGCAGCTTGGGACAGGGGGCCAATAGCAATCAGCCCCAGCATTTT. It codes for CASSLGQGANSNQPQHF.

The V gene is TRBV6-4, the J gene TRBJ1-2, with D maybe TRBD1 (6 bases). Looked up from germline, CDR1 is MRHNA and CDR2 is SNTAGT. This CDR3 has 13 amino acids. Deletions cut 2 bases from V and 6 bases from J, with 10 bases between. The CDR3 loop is CASSDRPGDGYTF. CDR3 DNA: TGTGCCAGCAGTGACCGGCCAGGGGATGGCTACACCTTC.

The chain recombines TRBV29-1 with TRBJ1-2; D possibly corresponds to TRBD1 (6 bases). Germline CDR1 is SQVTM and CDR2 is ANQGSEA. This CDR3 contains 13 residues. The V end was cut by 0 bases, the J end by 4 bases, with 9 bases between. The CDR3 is CSVEEGQTYGYTF. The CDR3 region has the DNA TGCAGCGTTGAAGAAGGACAGACCTATGGCTACACCTTC.

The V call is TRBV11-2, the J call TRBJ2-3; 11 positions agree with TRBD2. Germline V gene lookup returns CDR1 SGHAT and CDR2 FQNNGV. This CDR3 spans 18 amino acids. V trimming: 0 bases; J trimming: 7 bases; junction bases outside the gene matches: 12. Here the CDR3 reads CASSLDLTASGGSNTQYF. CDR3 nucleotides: TGTGCCAGCAGCTTAGATCTGACGGCTAGCGGGGGGTCGAATACGCAGTATTTT.

CDR3 residues: CASSYSGGAETQYF. The CDR3 DNA follows: TGTGCCAGCAGTTACTCAGGGGGGGCGGAGACCCAGTACTTC. This rearrangement joins TRBV6-6 to TRBJ2-5; D might be TRBD2 (7 bases). This CDR3 has 14 amino acids. The V gene lost 0 bases and the J gene lost 5 bases, with 10 bases spanning the gap. Germline loops: CDR1 MNHNY, CDR2 SVGAGI (reference sequence).